Below are 18 T cell receptor beta chains sequenced from a single sample in a study of Graves' ophthalmopathy and Graves' hyperthyroidism. Transcripts of RNA were the source for amplifying TCR beta CDR3 regions. The first-round RT-PCR employed HTBI primers together with the Qiagen OneStep RT-PCR kit. A multiplex PCR was then performed as the second round. Using its own MiXCR run on the multiplex PCR reads, TCRdb lists one record per CDR3 protein. The table shows 450,000 to 600,000 distinct CDR3 sequences, with 35% to 40% occurring only once. Specimen: peripheral blood or thyroid tissue (not recorded which). The source is an adult man with Graves' hyperthyroidism.

To note about this clonotype: This sequence may be a read error, since a much larger clone differs from it by one base. This chain joins TRBV7-6 and TRBJ1-1; TRBD1 aligns across 9 bases. The CDR3 has 18 amino acids. The V gene's germline CDR1 is SGHVS and CDR2 FNYEAQ. With V trimmed by 5 bases and J by 7 bases, 20 bases remained unmatched. This CDR3 reads CASSGTGHPNLGVLEAFF. CDR3 DNA sequence: TGTGCCAGCAGCGGGACAGGGCACCCGAACCTAGGGGTCCTTGAAGCTTTCTTT.

This clonotype was found a few times. The rearrangement links TRBV6-1 to TRBJ1-1; D is unresolved. Germline V CDR1 and CDR2: MNHNS, SASEGT. The CDR3 length is 15 residues. V was pared by 3 bases and J by 2 bases, with 13 bases between. This CDR3 reads CASSEGSMLNTEAFF. The DNA for the CDR3 is TGTGCCAGCAGTGAGGGTTCGATGCTCAACACTGAAGCTTTCTTT.

The genes are TRBV2 and TRBJ2-3; D is perhaps TRBD1 (5 bases). The CDR3 totals 14 residues. V was pared by 8 bases and J by 4 bases, with 16 bases between. The germline V gene has CDR1 SNHLY and CDR2 FYNNEI. The DNA of the CDR3 is TGTGCCAGCCGCCCGCAGGGTGGGGCAGATACGCAGTATTTT. It is translated as CASRPQGGADTQYF.

This clonotype was recorded a few times. The chain combines TRBV10-3 with TRBJ1-5; D is possibly TRBD1 (5 bases). The germline CDR1 and CDR2 sequences are ENHRY and SYGVKD. The V end lost 0 bases, the J end lost 7 bases, and 10 bases lay between the germline ends. This CDR3 region has 14 residues. CDR3 region: CAISESGGRQPQHF. The CDR3 DNA reads as TGTGCCATCAGTGAGTCGGGGGGTAGGCAGCCCCAGCATTTT.

The J gene is TRBJ2-7, the V gene TRBV7-3; D may correspond to TRBD1 or TRBD2 (6 bases each). Germline assignment: CDR1 SGHTA and CDR2 FQGTGA. This CDR3 region has 13 residues. V was cut by 2 bases and J by 6 bases, with 11 bases left in between. CDR3 sequence reads: CASSLLGGSEQYF. The CDR3 coding sequence is TGTGCCAGCAGCTTACTGGGGGGCAGCGAGCAGTACTTC.

This clonotype has more than one count but fewer than ten. CDR3 sequence: CASSGGIQFNYGYTF. As DNA, the CDR3 is TGTGCCAGCAGTGGGGGGATCCAGTTTAACTATGGCTACACCTTC. The V call is TRBV2, the J call TRBJ1-2; D perhaps matches TRBD1 (5 bases). Trimming pared 4 bases from V and 1 base from J, leaving 13 bases between. CDR3 length: 15 amino acids. Germline V CDR1 and CDR2: SNHLY, FYNNEI.

This clonotype occurred a few times. The V and J genes are TRBV19 and TRBJ1-2; 7 bases are a match to TRBD1. The V gene end was trimmed by 7 bases and the J gene end by 3 bases; junction bases not matched to a gene: 11. The germline CDR1 and CDR2 sequences are LNHDA and SQIVND (reference sequence). The CDR3 is 15 residues long. The CDR3 nucleotides read TGTGCCAGTACCGCGTACGACAGGGCGGACTATGGCTACACCTTC. It is translated as CASTAYDRADYGYTF.

About this clonotype: This may be a read error, as it is one base from a much larger clone. Because the CDR3's place on the DNA is in doubt, the DNA is left out and the CDR3 is given as listed by TCRdb. The chain carries TRBV5-5 and TRBJ1-6; the table's D call, TRBD1, has no DNA check behind it. Germline lookup yields CDR1 SGHKS and CDR2 YYEKEE (reference sequence). The CDR3 length equals 17 residues, ends included. The CDR3 is CASSLVGQGAKNSPLLF.

This clonotype was detected many times. The chain's CDR3 is CSVEGPTLETQYF. DNA for the CDR3: TGCAGCGTTGAAGGACCTACACTAGAGACCCAGTACTTC. This rearrangement joins TRBV29-1 to TRBJ2-5; no firm D call. Germline lookup yields CDR1 SQVTM and CDR2 ANQGSEA. This CDR3 comprises 13 residues. The V end was cut by 1 base, the J end by 4 bases, with 10 bases between.

The chain uses TRBV7-4 and TRBJ2-3; 8 bases are shared with TRBD2. Germline V gene sequence: CDR1 SGHVT, CDR2 SQSDAQ. V gave up 4 bases and J gave up 3 bases; unmatched junction bases: 6. This CDR3 contains 15 residues. The CDR3 DNA is TGTGCCAGCAGCTCGGCGGGAGGCGTGACAGATACGCAGTATTTT. Its translation is CASSSAGGVTDTQYF.

This chain links TRBV7-9 with TRBJ1-2; D may be TRBD1 (6 bases). Per the germline V gene, CDR1 is SEHNR and CDR2 is FQNEAQ (reference sequence). V was pared by 5 bases and J by 4 bases, with 23 bases between. The CDR3 totals 17 residues. CDR3 coding DNA: TGTGCCAGCAGCGTAGGGGGGACTAGCGGGACCAGCTATGGCTACACCTTC. Amino acid sequence: CASSVGGTSGTSYGYTF.

In its sample, this clonotype was seen a few times. CDR3 coding DNA: TGCAGTGCTAGAGATCCCGGGGGTGATCGAGAGACCCAGTACTTC. Protein product: CSARDPGGDRETQYF. The chain has TRBV20-1 and TRBJ2-5; TRBD2 is a possible D gene (6 bases). The CDR3 runs to 15 residues. Germline V gene data show CDR1 as DFQATT and CDR2 as SNEGSKA (reference sequence). V lost 0 bases to trimming and J lost 4 bases, with 15 bases between them.

This clonotype was counted between two and nine times. V is TRBV28 and J is TRBJ2-7; unclear D gene. The CDR3 is 14 residues long. Trimming took 5 bases from V and 0 from J, leaving 11 bases between them. Germline assignment: CDR1 MDHEN and CDR2 SYDVKM. The CDR3 is CASSPHGSSYEQYF. CDR3 in DNA: TGTGCCAGCAGTCCGCACGGTAGCTCCTACGAGCAGTACTTC. The full variable domain, rest sourced from reference TRBV28 and TRBJ2-7, is DVKVTQSSRYLVKRTGEKVFLECVQDMDHENMFWYRQDPGLGLRLIYFSYDVKMKEKGDIPEGYSVSREKKERFSLILESASTNQTSMYLCASSPHGSSYEQYFGPGTRLTVT.

This clonotype was picked up many times. This chain links TRBV29-1 with TRBJ2-6, with no clear D. The CDR3 runs 15 residues. The germline gives CDR1 SQVTM, CDR2 ANQGSEA. V dropped 6 bases and J dropped 0 bases, with 12 bases sitting between them. This CDR3 reads CSVDARSSGANVLTF. For the CDR3, the DNA is TGCAGCGTGGATGCTAGGAGCTCTGGGGCCAACGTCCTGACTTTC.

The chain carries TRBV29-1 and TRBJ1-2; D might be TRBD1 (5 bases). Germline V gene sequence: CDR1 SQVTM, CDR2 ANQGSEA. Trimming shortened V by 7 bases and J by 10 bases, and 10 bases separated the two germline ends. There are 9 residues in the CDR3. This CDR3 is CSAQGAYTF. The CDR3 region has the DNA TGCAGCGCGCAGGGTGCCTACACCTTC. Full variable domain (outside the CDR3, taken from reference TRBV29-1 and TRBJ1-2): SAVISQKPSRDICQRGTSLTIQCQVDSQVTMMFWYRQQPGQSLTLIATANQGSEATYESGFVIDKFPISRPNLTFSTLTVSNMSPEDSSIYLCSAQGAYTFGSGTRLTVV.

This clonotype was seen only a few times. V and J are TRBV6-1 and TRBJ1-1; D call uncertain. V was clipped by 6 bases and J by 1 base, with 12 bases between them. Germline V gives CDR1 MNHNS, CDR2 SASEGT. The CDR3 is 14 amino acids. Written as DNA, the CDR3 is TGTGCCAGCAGCCTCAGGCAAGAGAACACTGAAGCTTTCTTT. Its protein is CASSLRQENTEAFF.

The V and J genes are TRBV4-2 and TRBJ1-1; the match to TRBD1 covers 9 bases. V shed 4 bases and J 4 bases; nucleotides not matched to a gene: 7. The germline gives CDR1 LGHNA, CDR2 YNFKEQ. The CDR3 has 15 amino acids. The DNA of the CDR3 is TGTGCCAGCAGCCCCGGACAGGGGAGAGGCACTGAAGCTTTCTTT. It is translated as CASSPGQGRGTEAFF.

This clonotype was recorded many times. The chain couples TRBV2 to TRBJ1-1; D ambiguous. V lost 4 bases and J 6 bases, leaving 15 bases between the germline ends. The CDR3 is 14 residues long. CDR1 SNHLY and CDR2 FYNNEI come from the germline V gene. The CDR3 protein is CASSAHYRWAEAFF. CDR3 sequence (DNA): TGTGCCAGCAGTGCCCATTACAGATGGGCTGAAGCTTTCTTT.